These T cell receptor beta chains were read from a single sample in a study of cytomegalovirus exposure and HLA in healthy donors. Method: immunoSEQ multiplex PCR; TCRdb's copy keeps in-frame clones and lacks some. In the table there are 60,000 to 70,000 clones, about four fifths of which are singletons. Sequences were obtained from PBMCs. The receptors derive from a man aged 18 to 29 in good health and CMV-seropositive. CDR3s include the opening cysteine and the closing phenylalanine or tryptophan. Each record gives: V gene, D gene, J gene, clone size, CDR3 protein, CDR3 DNA. D genes are given only for firm matches. Clone size, where shown, is once, few, many, or a class for clones that have expanded.

TRBV15	TRBD1	TRBJ2-3	-	CATSRDAGGFADTQYF	TGTGCCACCAGCAGAGATGCAGGGGGCTTCGCAGATACGCAGTATTTT
TRBV6-6	-	TRBJ2-7	few	CASSYSSGANEQYF	TGTGCCAGCAGTTACTCTTCAGGGGCCAACGAGCAGTACTTC
TRBV5-5	TRBD1	TRBJ1-6	-	CASSIPGQKSPLHF	TGTGCCAGCAGTATCCCGGGACAGAAATCACCCCTCCACTTT
TRBV7-9	TRBD1	TRBJ2-7	once	CASSLGDSYEQYF	TGTGCCAGCAGCCTAGGGGACAGCTACGAGCAGTACTTC
TRBV7-2	TRBD2	TRBJ2-7	-	CASSLGLAGAHSYEQYF	TGTGCCAGCAGCTTGGGACTAGCGGGAGCCCACTCCTACGAGCAGTACTTC
TRBV4-1	TRBD1	TRBJ2-1	-	CASSLGQGAVNEQFF	TGCGCCAGCAGCCTGGGACAGGGGGCTGTGAATGAGCAGTTCTTC
TRBV30	TRBD1	TRBJ1-5	-	CAWSVGQRNQPQHF	TGTGCCTGGAGTGTGGGACAGCGCAATCAGCCCCAGCATTTT
TRBV4-1	-	TRBJ2-5	-	CASSQLGAGLYRETQYF	TGCGCCAGCAGCCAGCTCGGTGCGGGACTCTACCGAGAGACCCAGTACTTC
TRBV15	-	TRBJ1-2	-	CATSRDRTVNYGYTF	TGTGCCACCAGCAGAGATAGGACTGTTAACTATGGCTACACCTTC
TRBV6-5	TRBD1	TRBJ2-7	few	CASGTGSSYEQYF	TGTGCCAGCGGGACAGGGTCCTCCTACGAGCAGTACTTC
TRBV27	-	TRBJ2-3	-	CASGASTDTQYF	TGTGCCAGCGGAGCTTCAACAGATACGCAGTATTTT
TRBV27	-	TRBJ1-5	once	CASSKGHQPQHF	TGTGCCAGCAGTAAGGGGCACCAGCCCCAGCATTTT
TRBV30	TRBD2	TRBJ2-1	-	CAWRLAGGQSYNEQFF	TGTGCCTGGAGACTAGCGGGGGGGCAGTCGTACAATGAGCAGTTCTTC
TRBV2	-	TRBJ1-6	-	CASSAPPTGKGNSPLHF	TGTGCCAGCAGTGCACCCCCCACAGGGAAGGGTAATTCACCCCTCCACTTT
TRBV6-5	TRBD2	TRBJ2-1	many	CASSYGIAGSEQFF	TGTGCCAGCAGTTACGGGATAGCGGGGTCCGAGCAGTTCTTC
TRBV2	-	TRBJ1-2	-	CASSEMKDYHYGYTF	TGTGCCAGCAGTGAAATGAAAGACTACCACTATGGCTACACCTTC
TRBV2	-	TRBJ2-5	once	CASSPTLGSGETQYF	TGTGCCAGCAGCCCTACTCTCGGGTCGGGAGAGACCCAGTACTTC
TRBV25-1	-	TRBJ1-1	once	CAVVSNMNTEAFF	TGTGCCGTAGTCTCAAATATGAACACTGAAGCTTTCTTT
TRBV6-1	-	TRBJ1-5	few	CASSTLGPVRQPQHF	TGTGCCAGCAGTACCCTAGGTCCGGTACGGCAGCCCCAGCATTTT
TRBV27	TRBD1	TRBJ1-5	-	CASSAGQGDQPQHF	TGTGCCAGCAGTGCGGGACAGGGAGATCAGCCCCAGCATTTT
TRBV30	-	TRBJ1-3	-	CAWSGAGNTIYF	TGTGCCTGGAGTGGGGCAGGGAACACCATATATTTT
TRBV6-5	TRBD1	TRBJ2-7	-	CASRPDRGWYEQYF	TGTGCCAGCAGACCCGACAGGGGTTGGTACGAGCAGTACTTC
TRBV19	-	TRBJ1-1	-	CASGTSANTEAFF	TGTGCCAGTGGAACTAGTGCGAACACTGAAGCTTTCTTT
TRBV5-6	-	TRBJ2-1	-	CASSLSGNEQFF	TGTGCCAGCAGCTTGTCAGGAAATGAGCAGTTCTTC
TRBV29-1	-	TRBJ1-1	-	CSVEGGSMNTEAFF	TGCAGCGTTGAAGGAGGCAGCATGAACACTGAAGCTTTCTTT
TRBV7-2	-	TRBJ2-3	-	CASSIFTDTQYF	TGTGCCAGCAGCATATTCACAGATACGCAGTATTTT
TRBV5-6	TRBD1	TRBJ1-5	-	CASSLTGVQPQHF	TGTGCCAGCAGCTTGACAGGGGTCCAGCCCCAGCATTTT
TRBV30	TRBD1	TRBJ1-2	-	CAWSRQGRGYTF	TGTGCCTGGAGTCGACAGGGTCGTGGCTACACCTTC
TRBV6-5	TRBD2	TRBJ2-7	-	CASSSGLAGEQYF	TGTGCCAGCAGTTCGGGACTAGCGGGCGAGCAGTACTTC
TRBV7-2	TRBD1	TRBJ2-1	-	CASSSDRGNEQFF	TGTGCCAGCAGCTCGGACAGGGGAAATGAGCAGTTCTTC
TRBV29-1	-	TRBJ2-1	-	CSLGAAHGEQFF	TGCAGCCTGGGGGCAGCCCACGGTGAGCAGTTCTTC
TRBV29-1	-	TRBJ1-3	-	CSAGELHSGNTIYF	TGCAGCGCCGGGGAGCTGCACTCTGGAAACACCATATATTTT
TRBV4-2	TRBD1	TRBJ1-1	-	CASSLQPPGQAMNTEAFF	TGTGCCAGCAGCCTACAGCCCCCGGGACAGGCGATGAACACTGAAGCTTTCTTT
TRBV2	-	TRBJ1-6	-	CASSANNSPLHF	TGTGCCAGCAGCGCGAATAATTCACCCCTCCACTTT
TRBV28	-	TRBJ1-1	-	CASSFIRVTEAFF	TGTGCCAGCAGTTTTATCAGGGTAACTGAAGCTTTCTTT
TRBV13	TRBD2	TRBJ2-5	-	CASSYRTSGAGETQYF	TGTGCCAGCAGCTACCGGACTAGCGGCGCTGGGGAGACCCAGTACTTC
TRBV30	TRBD2	TRBJ2-3	once	CAWSAGGTQYF	TGTGCCTGGAGTGCGGGAGGAACGCAGTATTTT
TRBV6-5	TRBD1	TRBJ1-2	-	CASSPRQGADGYTF	TGTGCCAGCAGTCCGAGACAGGGGGCGGATGGCTACACCTTC
TRBV30	-	TRBJ1-2	-	CAWSDPPGGRADGINYGYTF	TGTGCCTGGAGCGACCCACCGGGGGGCCGCGCTGACGGGATTAACTATGGCTACACCTTC
TRBV30	-	TRBJ2-1	-	CAWSVPGNNEQFF	TGTGCCTGGAGTGTGCCGGGGAACAATGAGCAGTTCTTC
TRBV10-1	-	TRBJ2-3	-	CASSGGAGPPDTQYF	TGCGCCAGCAGTGGAGGTGCGGGACCCCCAGATACGCAGTATTTT
TRBV7-9	-	TRBJ1-1	once	CASSLLDFSIEAFF	TGTGCCAGCAGCCTTCTTGACTTCTCGATCGAAGCTTTCTTT
TRBV6-1	-	TRBJ2-5	-	CASSPQQETQYF	TGTGCCAGCAGCCCCCAACAAGAGACCCAGTACTTC
TRBV19	TRBD2	TRBJ2-1	few	CASTQAGTNNEQFF	TGTGCCAGTACCCAGGCCGGGACTAACAATGAGCAGTTCTTC
TRBV28	-	TRBJ1-2	-	CASSIPGLYGYTF	TGTGCCAGCAGTATCCCAGGTCTCTATGGCTACACCTTC
TRBV2	-	TRBJ2-7	-	CASRGRGLSYEQYF	TGTGCCAGCAGGGGGCGGGGGCTGTCCTACGAGCAGTACTTC
TRBV30	-	TRBJ1-1	-	CAWSVIGATEAFF	TGTGCCTGGAGTGTAATAGGGGCCACTGAAGCTTTCTTT
TRBV10-3	TRBD1	TRBJ1-5	-	CAIKGTGENQPQHF	TGTGCCATCAAGGGGACAGGGGAAAATCAGCCCCAGCATTTT
TRBV18	TRBD1	TRBJ1-2	-	CASSPQGALDGYTF	TGTGCCAGCTCACCACAGGGGGCTCTGGATGGCTACACCTTC
TRBV30	TRBD2	TRBJ2-1	-	CAWTPGGPYNEQFF	TGTGCTTGGACCCCGGGAGGTCCCTACAATGAGCAGTTCTTC
TRBV30	TRBD2	TRBJ2-3	-	CAWSGLAGGDTQYF	TGTGCCTGGAGCGGACTAGCGGGGGGAGATACGCAGTATTTT
TRBV6-1	TRBD1	TRBJ2-7	once	CASSAPGQGTYEQYF	TGTGCCAGCAGTGCACCGGGACAGGGAACCTACGAGCAGTACTTC
TRBV29-1	-	TRBJ1-1	-	CSVAPRGGVHTEAFF	TGCAGCGTTGCCCCCCGGGGTGGGGTACACACTGAAGCTTTCTTT
TRBV7-6	TRBD1	TRBJ2-2	-	CASSHLTGTTGELFF	TGTGCCAGCAGCCACCTGACAGGGACCACCGGGGAGCTGTTTTTT
TRBV5-4	-	TRBJ2-1	-	CASTPSGATYNEQFF	TGTGCCAGCACCCCTTCGGGAGCAACCTACAATGAGCAGTTCTTC